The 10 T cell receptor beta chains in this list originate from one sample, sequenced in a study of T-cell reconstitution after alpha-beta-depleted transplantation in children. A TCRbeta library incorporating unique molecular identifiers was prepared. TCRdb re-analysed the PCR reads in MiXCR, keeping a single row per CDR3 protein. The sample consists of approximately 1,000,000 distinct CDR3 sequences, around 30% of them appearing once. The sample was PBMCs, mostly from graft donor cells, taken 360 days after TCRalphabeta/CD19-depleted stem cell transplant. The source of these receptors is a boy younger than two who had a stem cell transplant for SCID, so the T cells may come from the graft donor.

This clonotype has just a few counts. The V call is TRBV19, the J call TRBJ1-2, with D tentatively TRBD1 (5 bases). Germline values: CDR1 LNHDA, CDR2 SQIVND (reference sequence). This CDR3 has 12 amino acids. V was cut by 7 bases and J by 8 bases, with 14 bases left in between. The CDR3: CASTGRPGGYTF. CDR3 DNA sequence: TGTGCCAGTACAGGGAGGCCTGGCGGCTACACCTTC.

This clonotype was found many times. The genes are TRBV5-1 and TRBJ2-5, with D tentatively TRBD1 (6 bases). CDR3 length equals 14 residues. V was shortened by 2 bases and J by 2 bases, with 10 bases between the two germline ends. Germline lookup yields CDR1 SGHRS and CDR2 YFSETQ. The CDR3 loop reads CASSFPTGQETQYF. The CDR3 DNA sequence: TGCGCCAGCAGCTTCCCGACAGGACAAGAGACCCAGTACTTC.

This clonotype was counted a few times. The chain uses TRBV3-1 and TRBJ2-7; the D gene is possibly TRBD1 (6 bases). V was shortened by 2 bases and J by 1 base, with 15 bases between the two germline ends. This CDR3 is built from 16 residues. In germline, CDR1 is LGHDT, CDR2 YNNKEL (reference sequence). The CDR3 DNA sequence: TGTGCCAGCAGCCAATTTACCGTCGGACAGTCCTACGAGCAGTACTTC. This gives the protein CASSQFTVGQSYEQYF.

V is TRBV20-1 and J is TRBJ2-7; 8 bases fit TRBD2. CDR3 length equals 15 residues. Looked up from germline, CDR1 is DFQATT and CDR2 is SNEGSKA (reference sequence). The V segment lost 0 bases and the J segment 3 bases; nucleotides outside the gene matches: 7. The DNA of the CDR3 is TGCAGTGCTAGAGATCACCAGCGGGGGAACTACGAGCAGTACTTC. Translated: CSARDHQRGNYEQYF.

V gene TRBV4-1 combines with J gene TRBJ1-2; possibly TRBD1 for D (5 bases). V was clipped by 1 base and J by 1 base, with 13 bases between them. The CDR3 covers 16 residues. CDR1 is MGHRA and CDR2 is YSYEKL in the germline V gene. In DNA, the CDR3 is TGCGCCAGCAGCCAAGTATGGGGGAAACTTAACTATGGCTACACCTTC. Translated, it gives CASSQVWGKLNYGYTF.

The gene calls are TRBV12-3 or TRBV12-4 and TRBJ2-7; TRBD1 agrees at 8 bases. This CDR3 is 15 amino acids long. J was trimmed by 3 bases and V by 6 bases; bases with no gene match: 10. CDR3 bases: TGTGCCAGCAGCCCAGGACAGGGCGCGGTCTACGAGCAGTACTTC. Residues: CASSPGQGAVYEQYF.

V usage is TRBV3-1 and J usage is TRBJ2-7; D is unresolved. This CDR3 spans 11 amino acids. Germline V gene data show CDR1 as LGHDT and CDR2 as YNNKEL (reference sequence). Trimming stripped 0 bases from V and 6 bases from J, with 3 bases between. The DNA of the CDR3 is TGTGCCAGCAGCCAAGAATTCGAGCAGTACTTC. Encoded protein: CASSQEFEQYF.

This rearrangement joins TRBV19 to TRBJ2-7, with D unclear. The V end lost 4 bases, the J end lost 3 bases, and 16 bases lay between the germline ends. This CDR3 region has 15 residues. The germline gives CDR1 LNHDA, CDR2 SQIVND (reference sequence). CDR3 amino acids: CASSKGPKLNYEQYF. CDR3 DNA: TGTGCCAGTAGTAAAGGACCCAAACTCAACTACGAGCAGTACTTC.

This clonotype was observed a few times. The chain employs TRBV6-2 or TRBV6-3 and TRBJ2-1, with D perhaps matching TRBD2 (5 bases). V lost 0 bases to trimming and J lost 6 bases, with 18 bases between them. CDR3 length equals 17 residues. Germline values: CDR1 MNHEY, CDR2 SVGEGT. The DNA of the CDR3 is TGTGCCAGCAGTTACTCGATGTCGGGGTATAGAATCAATGAGCAGTTCTTC. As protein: CASSYSMSGYRINEQFF.

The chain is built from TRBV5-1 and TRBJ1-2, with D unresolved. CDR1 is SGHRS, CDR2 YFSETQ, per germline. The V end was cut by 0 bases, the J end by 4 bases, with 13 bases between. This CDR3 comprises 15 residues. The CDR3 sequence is CASSLEAGPFYGYTF. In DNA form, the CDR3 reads TGCGCCAGCAGCTTGGAGGCAGGACCGTTCTATGGCTACACCTTC.